Listed here are 16 T cell receptor beta chains from one sample, sequenced in a study of cytomegalovirus exposure and HLA in healthy donors. TCRdb's table, derived via immunoSEQ multiplex PCR, lists solely in-frame clones and lacks some. The data contain about 360,000 clones, around 86% of them singletons. The sample comprised PBMCs. The receptor set was obtained from a woman aged 18-29 years in good health and CMV-seronegative.

The J gene is TRBJ1-2, the V gene TRBV5-1; D possibly corresponds to TRBD1 (5 bases). Germline-derived CDR1 and CDR2 are SGHRS and YFSETQ. This CDR3 has 15 amino acids. Between the trimmed V and J ends, which lost 6 bases and 4 bases, there was a span of 19 bases. CDR3 coding DNA: TGCGCCAGCAAGGAAGCGGGAGGGACCCTCTATGGCTACACCTTC. Amino acid sequence: CASKEAGGTLYGYTF.

The chain recombines TRBV4-2 with TRBJ2-5; 7 nucleotides line up with TRBD2. Germline lookup yields CDR1 LGHNA and CDR2 YNFKEQ. This CDR3 comprises 15 residues. Unmatched junction bases numbered 3, after V lost 0 bases and J lost 2 bases. In DNA, the CDR3 is TGTGCCAGCAGCCAAGAGGAGGGACTACAAGAGACCCAGTACTTC. Encoded protein: CASSQEEGLQETQYF.

The chain joins TRBV19 to TRBJ2-3; possible D gene TRBD1, 5 bases. CDR1 and CDR2 from the germline V gene are LNHDA and SQIVND (reference sequence). The V end was cut by 3 bases, the J end by 6 bases, with 13 bases between. The CDR3 sequence is 14 residues long. The CDR3 bases are TGTGCCAGTAGTATCAGGGCTTATATCGATACGCAGTATTTT. Translating gives CASSIRAYIDTQYF. Full variable domain (remainder filled in from reference TRBV19 and TRBJ2-3): DGGITQSPKYLFRKEGQNVTLSCEQNLNHDAMYWYRQDPGQGLRLIYYSQIVNDFQKGDIAEGYSVSREKKESFPLTVTSAQKNPTAFYLCASSIRAYIDTQYFGPGTRLTVL.

The chain employs TRBV23-1 and TRBJ1-1; 7 bases fit TRBD1. TRBV23-1 is filed as an ORF, its function uncertain. Germline trimming cut 8 bases from V and 1 base from J; bases unmatched to any gene: 7. CDR3 length: 14 residues. CDR3 loop: CASGEGGWNTEAFF. In nucleotides, the CDR3 is TGCGCCAGCGGCGAAGGGGGCTGGAACACTGAAGCTTTCTTT.

The chain recombines TRBV29-1 with TRBJ1-1; D is possibly TRBD1 (6 bases). CDR1 and CDR2 (germline): SQVTM, ANQGSEA. Trimming stripped 2 bases from V and 2 bases from J, with 12 bases between. CDR3 length: 14 residues. CDR3 nucleotides: TGCAGCGTTGAAAATGACAGGATTAACACTGAAGCTTTCTTT. Translated: CSVENDRINTEAFF.

This clone appeared a single time. This chain links TRBV5-6 with TRBJ1-2; D not certain. Looked up from germline, CDR1 is SGHDT and CDR2 is YYEEEE. V was shortened by 2 bases and J by 1 base, with 12 bases between the two germline ends. The CDR3 loop spans 15 amino acids. The CDR3 nucleotides read TGTGCCAGCAGCTTTTACGGTGCTTTTAACTATGGCTACACCTTC. It is translated as CASSFYGAFNYGYTF.

This clone came up once. The rearrangement joins TRBV11-3 to TRBJ2-4; 7 positions match TRBD1. Germline V gene lookup returns CDR1 SGHNT and CDR2 YENEEA. V shed 1 base and J 7 bases; nucleotides not matched to a gene: 4. The CDR3 is 14 amino acids. The CDR3 is CASSLAGGSNIQYF. CDR3 bases: TGTGCCAGCAGCTTAGCAGGGGGTAGCAACATTCAGTACTTC.

CDR3 region: CASSENPGVEQYF. CDR3 DNA sequence: TGTGCCAGCAGTGAAAACCCCGGGGTCGAGCAGTACTTC. This chain uses TRBV25-1 with TRBJ2-7; weak D call: TRBD2 (5 bases). Germline-derived CDR1 and CDR2 are MGHDK and SYGVNS. V shed 2 bases and J shed 6 bases, with 11 bases lying between them. This CDR3 spans 13 amino acids.

The chain employs TRBV7-9 and TRBJ2-5; D gene unclear. Germline V gene lookup returns CDR1 SEHNR and CDR2 FQNEAQ (reference sequence). CDR3 size: 14 residues. Trimming took 7 bases from V and 1 from J, leaving 13 bases between them. CDR3 residues: CASTQVESQETQYF. The CDR3 DNA sequence: TGTGCCAGCACCCAAGTCGAGTCCCAAGAGACCCAGTACTTC.

This clone has just one count. The rearrangement uses TRBV28 and TRBJ1-2, with D unresolved. Germline CDR1 is MDHEN and CDR2 is SYDVKM. The CDR3 runs to 15 residues. Between the trimmed V and J ends, which lost 2 bases and 2 bases, there was a span of 12 bases. CDR3 nucleotides: TGTGCCAGCAGTTTAGTCGTTAGTCAAAACTATGGCTACACCTTC. Protein: CASSLVVSQNYGYTF.

The CDR3 DNA reads TGTGCCAGCAGTTTTCAGGGGGGAACCTACGAGCAGTACTTC. Encoded protein: CASSFQGGTYEQYF. This chain uses TRBV27 with TRBJ2-7, with D possibly matching TRBD1 (7 bases). The CDR3 has 14 residues. In germline, CDR1 is MNHEY, CDR2 SMNVEV (reference sequence). V lost 3 bases to trimming and J lost 2 bases, with 11 bases between them.

The rearrangement uses TRBV5-1 and TRBJ1-5, with D possibly TRBD1 on 5 matching bases. Germline CDR1 is SGHRS and CDR2 is YFSETQ. The CDR3 extends over 14 amino acids. The V gene lost 4 bases and the J gene lost 3 bases, with 11 bases spanning the gap. The CDR3 spells CASSLDSYNQPQHF. The CDR3 DNA follows: TGCGCCAGCAGCCTCGACAGCTACAATCAGCCCCAGCATTTT.

The V call is TRBV7-2, the J call TRBJ2-7; TRBD1 matches at 7 bases. The CDR3 spans 18 residues. CDR1 and CDR2 from the germline V gene are SGHTA and FQGNSA. The V and J ends lost 0 bases and 2 bases, in that order; junction bases with no gene match: 13. The DNA for the CDR3 is TGTGCCAGCAGCTTAGCGAGCTCCCATGGACAGGCGCCCTACGAGCAGTACTTC. Residues: CASSLASSHGQAPYEQYF. The complete variable domain, with remaining parts taken from reference TRBV7-2 and TRBJ2-7, reads GAGVSQSPSNKVTEKGKDVELRCDPISGHTALYWYRQSLGQGLEFLIYFQGNSAPDKSGLPSDRFSAERTGGSVSTLTIQRTQQEDSAVYLCASSLASSHGQAPYEQYFGPGTRLTVT.

This sequence joins TRBV10-2 and TRBJ2-1; 8 bases align to TRBD1. This CDR3 is 15 amino acids long. Germline V gene lookup returns CDR1 WSHSY and CDR2 SAAADI. Unmatched junction bases numbered 5, after V lost 7 bases and J lost 0 bases. CDR3: CASTRTGPSYNEQFF. The CDR3 coding sequence is TGCGCCAGCACCCGGACAGGGCCCTCCTACAATGAGCAGTTCTTC.

This clone appeared many times. The rearrangement joins TRBV28 to TRBJ1-1, with a possible D match to TRBD1 (5 bases). The CDR3 sequence is 11 residues long. V lost 4 bases and J lost 12, with 12 bases in between. Germline V CDR1 and CDR2: MDHEN, SYDVKM. CDR3 sequence: CASSSRQSSFF. The DNA of the CDR3 is TGTGCCAGCAGTTCCCGACAGTCGTCTTTCTTT.

The CDR3 DNA sequence: TGTGCCAGCAGTCCGAGTACCCCTAGCACAGATACGCAGTATTTT. It codes for CASSPSTPSTDTQYF. This chain joins TRBV28 and TRBJ2-3; D unresolved. V was cut by 5 bases and J by 0 bases, with 12 bases left in between. The CDR3 runs 15 residues. CDR1 and CDR2 from the germline V gene are MDHEN and SYDVKM.